This T cell receptor beta chain was observed in a study of cytomegalovirus exposure and HLA in healthy donors (dated by TCRdb to 2016 to 2017). Notes on the research overall: In an earlier analysis of several hundred of the donors, 250 to 300 Gb of sequence data and just under 120 million unique TCR beta sequences from roughly 190 million T cells were reported. An early release covering roughly 640 HLA-typed donors comprised 300 to 350 gigabases of sequencing data and around 80 million unique TCR sequences. The genetic ancestry cluster associated with self-reported Caucasian donors included about four fifths of the 398 genotyped donors. The aim of the study was to test whether cataloging public T cell receptors could identify signatures of past pathogen exposure. The study profiled the T cell repertoires of around 700 subjects by immunosequencing and related them to cytomegalovirus serostatus. Besides the first cohort of 500 to 700 subjects, a separate validation cohort made up of roughly 130 different subjects was used. To predict cytomegalovirus infection status, the study combined high-throughput TCR immunosequencing, statistical association of individual TCRs with disease status, and machine learning. In a later analysis, previously published TCR beta repertoires from some 640 donors were re-analyzed and high-resolution HLA genotyping was added so that TCR occurrence patterns could be studied. Rather than using new phenotypic data, the later analysis identified candidate immune exposures from TCR beta sequences and from how often those sequences occurred across donors. An earlier analysis of 587 of the donors used high-throughput TCR beta sequencing to judge whether each TCR beta V gene segment behaved as functional or pseudogenic. Donor age, sex, ethnicity and CMV serostatus were collected together with the repertoire data. Genome-wide SNP genotypes for about three fifths of the roughly 700 donors were used in a later genetic analysis, which treated that subset as a discovery cohort. Every repertoire in the discovery cohort had been generated on one and the same sequencing platform. HLA typing covered class I and class II loci at four-digit resolution. Typing coverage varied by locus: roughly 629-640 donors for A, B, C, DRB1 and DQB1; some 520 for DQA1; 606 for DPA1; around 450 for DPB1. Because of strong linkage in the cohort, roughly five DR-DQ haplotypes were treated as single units for association and clustering. Among over 350 genotyped donors of the cohort, an average of roughly 240,000 unique TCR beta nucleotide sequences were sequenced per donor, roughly 20% of them non-productive.

The cohort comprised 710 or so healthy bone marrow donors. At the time of sampling, all cohort members were nominally healthy, though unrecorded immune exposures were likely present. The donor was CMV seronegative and was included in the group of hundreds of seronegative cohort members. Each donor provided a peripheral blood sample, and peripheral blood mononuclear cells were used for TCR beta sequencing. Genomic DNA extraction from the blood cell samples was performed with the Qiagen DNeasy Blood Extraction Kit. What the work shows at the level of the full study, not this receptor alone: Some IMGT-functional V segments, including TRBV6-2 and TRBV6-3, could not be told apart with the 87-base-pair reads, so those segments were excluded. A later analysis associated about 16,000 TCR beta sequences with specific HLA alleles at a false discovery rate of 0.05. In the study, around 150 TCR beta chains were listed as associated with cytomegalovirus. In a later analysis, HLA-associated TCR beta chains were found to be more clonally expanded and to have lower generation probabilities than equally common non-associated chains. A few of the identified cytomegalovirus-associated TCR beta chains were confirmed in vitro to be specific for cytomegalovirus antigens. Correlated functional status among segregating V segments might be attributable to linkage disequilibrium, but an unknown experimental factor could not be ruled out. Because HLA typing was unavailable for some donors at each locus, only the typed subset was used in association tests. This cohort had only TCR beta chains sequenced, and the lack of alpha or paired-chain data limited which features could be detected. In an earlier analysis of 587 of the donors, most TCR beta V segments appeared in productive rearrangements about 87% or about 30% of the time, broadly matching IMGT annotations. Several of the top co-occurrence clusters appeared to be linked to parvovirus B19, influenza, CMV and Epstein-Barr virus, according to a later analysis. The only immune exposure information available for the cohort was CMV serostatus. Compared with the approximately 720-donor mean, donors in an Asian-associated ancestry cluster had fewer N-insertions in productive TCRs, according to a later genetic analysis. Roughly uniform sequencing depth across donors was assumed in presence/absence analyses, although this assumption may not hold. A further reported finding was that TCR beta sequences accurately predicted the HLA-A and HLA-B alleles for most subjects in the first cohort. A later analysis found that most CMV-associated TCR beta chains appeared HLA-restricted, with HLA associations seemingly driven largely by CMV exposure. Strong co-occurrence of HLA alleles, especially DR and DQ, made assigning TCR associations to individual alleles difficult. Across donors, most TCR sequences were observed very rarely, whereas some public TCRs were present in many individuals. A cluster of highly shared sequence variants was judged likely to be a technical artifact of the sequencing pipeline. A later analysis found that TCR association rates varied across HLA loci, with DRB1 alleles showing the most associated TCRs and HLA-C alleles the fewest. The earlier analysis of almost 600 of the donors excluded some 16 rarely observed V segments, including chromosome 9 orphons, because counts were too low. Cytomegalovirus status was reported to be diagnosed by the classifier with high specificity and sensitivity in both the original and validation cohorts. An association between a missense DCLRE1C variant and V-gene and J-gene trimming of TCR beta chains was found in a later genetic analysis and replicated in an independent cohort. The authors suggested that the approach could potentially be generalized to other disease states and immunological phenotypes.

CDR1 and CDR2, per the germline V gene (reference sequence), are SEHNR and FQNEAQ. The germline V end is reduced by 6 bases and the J end by 5 bases; junction bases left unmatched: 10. From the cysteine up to the phenylalanine, the CDR3 has a length of 16 residues. The sequence is cut down to CDR3 DNA, 48 bases in frame from base 1. Library creation used the immunoSEQ multiplex PCR assay. A mixture of 60 forward primers for TCR Vbeta segments and 13 reverse primers for TCR Jbeta segments was used in the multiplex PCR. The CDR3 region of rearranged TCR beta genes was amplified from genomic DNA by a multiplex PCR assay. The amplified TCR beta libraries were sequenced on the Illumina HiSeq System as 87-base-pair reads. In the original analysis: In a later analysis, tens of millions of unique TCR beta chains were counted across the approximately 620 repertoires, and roughly 11 million of these chains were shared by at least two donors. A nearest-neighbor algorithm error-corrected the raw reads and collapsed the reads into unique sequences, merging closely related sequences to remove PCR and sequencing errors. V, D and J gene segments were assigned by aligning CDR3 sequences to IMGT reference sequences. For a sequence to be retained, a match of at least six nucleotides was required to both a V gene segment and a J gene segment. A rearrangement counted as productive if the CDR3 had no stop codons and remained in frame with V and J, and every other rearrangement counted as non-productive. Following IMGT convention, CDR3 was defined as the stretch from the second conserved V-encoded cysteine up to the conserved J-encoded phenylalanine. The earlier analysis of about 610 of the donors excluded any sequence lacking an unambiguous match to a single V gene segment. In an earlier analysis of 587 of the donors, a V segment was called functional when productive rearrangements were above 56.7%, and segregating when the standard deviation between donors exceeded 5%. A statistical classification framework was built to diagnose cytomegalovirus status from the catalog of TCR beta chain sequences. In a later analysis, TCR nucleotide sequences were compared against IMGT/GENE-DB human TR gene sequences so that V and J genes could be assigned. Using the TCRdist pipeline, a later analysis assigned CDR3 sequences along with most-parsimonious VDJ recombination scenarios. In a later analysis, each TCR beta chain was defined by its CDR3 amino acid sequence together with its V-gene family, and reads lacking a unique V-gene family were excluded. As a way to deal with suspected cross-contamination and a sequencing artifact, a later analysis dropped over 550 nucleotide sequences that were highly shared and had low generation probability. For each public chain, a later analysis derived a clonal expansion index from normalized ranks of inferred template counts within each repertoire. Generation probabilities in a later analysis came from a VDJ recombination model fitted to out-of-frame rearrangements, and those results were checked against IGoR. In a later analysis, TCR-TCR, TCR-HLA and TCR-CMV co-occurrence was scored with hypergeometric tests, and a repertoire-size bias correction was applied to TCR pairs. To estimate false discovery rates, a later analysis permuted the HLA or CMV assignments 20 times. A later analysis grouped co-occurring TCRs with DBSCAN, adding TCRdist sequence similarity when clustering within HLA-allele-positive subsets. Repertoires with fewer than 30,000 or more than 120,000 public chains, plus five repertoires with anomalous nucleotide sharing, were excluded from co-occurrence clustering. The table was pulled from immuneACCESS by TCRdb, which kept in-frame rearrangements only. Such tables lose some clones; where checked, under half of the loss comes from unresolved V genes, and the rest has no known cause. V and J calls and clone size come straight from that table; D and trimming were deduced from the DNA. Recorded for this sample are fewer than 120,000 clones; around 78% of them occurred a single time. The ten largest clones capture 1.3% of the sample.

Comment on this clone: Its antigen remains unidentified. Base quality data are lacking; no much larger clone is found one base away.

The TCR was taken from a young woman in good health and CMV-seronegative. The chain is assembled from TRBV7-9 and TRBJ2-2, with 9 central nucleotides matching TRBD2. The sequenced material came from PBMCs. The nucleotides read TGTGCCAGCAGGGATGGAGCGGGGGGCGGAACCGGGGAGCTGTTTTTT. Translated, this is CASRDGAGGGTGELFF.